This T cell receptor beta chain derives from a study of radiotherapy plus CTLA-4 blockade in lung cancer. On the study more broadly: An objective response was seen in 15% to 20% of patients, and disease control in about 31%.

There are 14 residues in the CDR3. Germline values: CDR1 LNHDA, CDR2 SQIVND (reference sequence). V was clipped by 4 bases and J by 0 bases; unmatched bases: 2. Assay used: immunoSEQ multiplex PCR; TCRdb lists only in-frame clones, some missing. The sample has some 66,000 clones; around 81% are singletons. Whole-study results and caveats: Blood TCR clones of tumor origin expanded after radiotherapy plus ipilimumab.

For this clone: Its matching antigen is unknown.

The material was peripheral blood, obtained from a patient treated with radiotherapy plus ipilimumab. The origin of this receptor is a human donor with non-small cell lung cancer who had a partial response to radiotherapy plus ipilimumab. V usage is TRBV19 and J usage is TRBJ2-7; the match to TRBD1 covers 8 bases. The CDR3 coding sequence is TGTGCCAGTAGTAGGGACAGGAGCTCCTACGAGCAGTACTTC. Protein product: CASSRDRSSYEQYF.